The source of this TCR beta chain is a study of CD8+ T cells in alopecia areata. Study overall: For treated patients, severity scores reflected the percentage of scalp area affected.

RNA was isolated and reverse transcribed to cDNA, the sequencing template. The table came from immunoSEQ multiplex PCR; TCRdb's copy has only in-frame clones and leaves some out. The sample yields roughly 280,000 clones, over 45% seen once. Noted treatment: oral pan-JAK inhibitor, 5-10 mg twice daily. This clone was counted a few times. No antigen is known for it. The CDR3 totals 13 residues. Deletions cut 7 bases from V and 4 bases from J, with 14 bases between. CDR1 and CDR2 (germline): SGHNT, YYREEE (reference sequence). Study-wide results and limits: Scalp lesions, especially in alopecia totalis/universalis, had higher clonality than normal scalp. Under tofacitinib, numerous expanded lesional clonotypes remained detectable in scalp and blood.

The rearrangement uses TRBV5-4 and TRBJ2-5; D may correspond to TRBD1 or TRBD2 (5 bases each). The sequenced sample was CD4+ T cells sorted from blood, obtained between weeks 51 and 54, from a patient treated with tofacitinib. The clonotype was recovered from a human donor with alopecia areata. The CDR3 is CASGFGAGETQYF. The CDR3 nucleotides are TGTGCCAGCGGATTCGGGGCGGGAGAGACCCAGTACTTC.